This is a list of T cell receptor beta chains from one sample in a study of CD8+ T cells in alopecia areata. Clones were read by immunoSEQ multiplex PCR, and TCRdb kept only the in-frame ones, dropping some. This sample has about 200,000 clones, with about 61% found just once. The sequenced sample consisted of CD8+ T cells sorted from blood. These receptors all come from a human donor in good health. The CDR3 runs from the conserved cysteine through the conserved F or W. The order of the fields is CDR3 protein, CDR3 DNA, D gene, J gene, V gene, clone size. The D gene is left open where the match is weak. Clone size is not always given. Where it is, it says once, few, many or a class for expanded clones.

CASSLKRLARYEQYF,TGTGCCAGCAGCTTGAAGCGGTTAGCCCGCTACGAGCAGTACTTC,.,TRBJ2-7,TRBV5-6,.
CSVAQGLGNEQFF,TGCAGCGTCGCACAGGGTCTTGGCAATGAGCAGTTCTTC,.,TRBJ2-1,TRBV29-1,.
CAWSVTGGGQPQHF,TGTGCCTGGAGCGTCACAGGTGGGGGACAGCCCCAGCATTTT,.,TRBJ1-5,TRBV30,.
CASSFGPGSSEAKNIQYF,TGTGCCAGCAGCTTCGGCCCAGGGTCTTCGGAGGCCAAAAACATTCAGTACTTC,.,TRBJ2-4,TRBV7-9,few
CSVEGGTGQSSYEQYF,TGCAGCGTTGAAGGCGGGACAGGCCAGAGCTCCTACGAGCAGTACTTC,TRBD1,TRBJ2-7,TRBV29-1,few
CAGDYEQYF,TGTGCCGGAGACTACGAGCAGTACTTC,.,TRBJ2-7,TRBV7-9,.
CAWSGGGYNEQFF,TGTGCCTGGAGCGGGGGGGGATACAATGAGCAGTTCTTC,TRBD2,TRBJ2-1,TRBV30,.
CASSLGGIEAFF,TGTGCCAGCAGCTTAGGAGGAATCGAAGCTTTCTTT,.,TRBJ1-1,TRBV7-8,few
CASSLGTGRNQPQHF,TGTGCCAGCAGCTTGGGGACAGGTCGGAATCAGCCCCAGCATTTT,TRBD1,TRBJ1-5,TRBV5-6,.
CSVDRPRGEQFF,TGCAGCGTTGATCGCCCTCGTGGTGAGCAGTTCTTC,.,TRBJ2-1,TRBV29-1,.
CAWSDGTGGQEKLFF,TGTGCCTGGAGCGACGGGACAGGGGGCCAAGAAAAACTGTTTTTT,TRBD1,TRBJ1-4,TRBV30,few
CASSWWDSSSGETQYF,TGTGCCAGCAGCTGGTGGGACAGCTCTTCTGGGGAGACCCAGTACTTC,TRBD1,TRBJ2-5,TRBV5-6,.
CASSLRVGTDTQYF,TGTGCCAGCAGCCTCAGGGTAGGGACAGATACGCAGTATTTT,.,TRBJ2-3,TRBV5-4,.
CASRVYGANVLTF,TGTGCCAGCAGGGTTTACGGGGCCAACGTCCTGACTTTC,.,TRBJ2-6,TRBV2,few
CASSEGTSNYGYTF,TGTGCCAGCAGCGAGGGGACGAGTAACTATGGCTACACCTTC,.,TRBJ1-2,TRBV9,.
CSVETGNTIYF,TGCAGCGTTGAAACCGGAAACACCATATATTTT,.,TRBJ1-3,TRBV29-1,.
CASSLVTGAEPQHF,TGTGCCAGCAGCTTAGTAACCGGCGCGGAGCCCCAGCATTTT,.,TRBJ1-5,TRBV7-2,few
CASTTSARNYGYTF,TGCGCCAGCACCACCTCTGCGAGGAACTATGGCTACACCTTC,.,TRBJ1-2,TRBV10-2,few
CASSFLTGATNTEAFF,TGTGCCAGCAGCTTTCTGACAGGGGCGACGAACACTGAAGCTTTCTTT,TRBD1,TRBJ1-1,TRBV11-2,.
CASSLIPGTDTQYF,TGTGCCAGCAGCTTAATCCCTGGAACGGATACGCAGTATTTT,.,TRBJ2-3,TRBV7-3,.
CATSPGRSGHNEQFF,TGTGCCACCAGCCCCGGCAGGTCAGGTCACAATGAGCAGTTCTTC,.,TRBJ2-1,TRBV15,.
CASSLGHQPQHF,TGCGCCAGCAGTCTTGGGCATCAGCCCCAGCATTTT,.,TRBJ1-5,TRBV23-1,.
CASSRQGDYGYTF,TGTGCCAGCAGTCGCCAGGGTGACTATGGCTACACCTTC,.,TRBJ1-2,TRBV7-9,.
CASSQEGTGVVNQPQHF,TGCGCCAGCAGCCAAGAGGGGACAGGGGTAGTGAATCAGCCCCAGCATTTT,TRBD1,TRBJ1-5,TRBV4-1,.
CASSEEGMEYEQYF,TGCGCCAGCAGTGAGGAGGGGATGGAGTACGAGCAGTACTTC,.,TRBJ2-7,TRBV10-2,.
CASSYSMDRVDIQYF,TGTGCCAGCAGTTATTCAATGGACAGGGTCGACATTCAGTACTTC,TRBD1,TRBJ2-4,TRBV6-5,few
CASQGEVYEQYF,TGTGCCAGCCAGGGGGAGGTCTACGAGCAGTACTTC,.,TRBJ2-7,TRBV7-9,.
CSVVTPRGPYGYTF,TGCAGCGTTGTCACTCCGAGGGGGCCCTATGGCTACACCTTC,TRBD1,TRBJ1-2,TRBV29-1,.
CASSPPAIQETQYF,TGTGCCAGCAGCCCACCGGCCATCCAAGAGACCCAGTACTTC,.,TRBJ2-5,TRBV7-2,.
CASSLVEHQTQYF,TGTGCCAGCAGCTTAGTCGAACATCAGACCCAGTACTTC,.,TRBJ2-5,TRBV7-9,.
CASSWGQGGHTEAFF,TGCGCCAGCAGCTGGGGACAGGGAGGGCACACTGAAGCTTTCTTT,TRBD1,TRBJ1-1,TRBV5-1,.
CASSLHPGRPYEQYF,TGTGCCAGCAGCTTACACCCAGGCAGACCCTACGAGCAGTACTTC,.,TRBJ2-7,TRBV7-7,.
CASSMPTGSTYEQYF,TGTGCCAGCAGCATGCCGACAGGGAGCACCTACGAGCAGTACTTC,TRBD1,TRBJ2-7,TRBV11-2,once
CASSRTSGGPGELFF,TGTGCCAGCAGCCGGACTAGCGGGGGGCCCGGGGAGCTGTTTTTT,TRBD2,TRBJ2-2,TRBV5-4,.
CSVRGGSGNTIYF,TGCAGCGTCCGAGGGGGGTCTGGAAACACCATATATTTT,.,TRBJ1-3,TRBV29-1,.
CASSVVVAGDEQYF,TGTGCCAGCAGCGTGGTGGTAGCGGGGGACGAGCAGTACTTC,TRBD2,TRBJ2-7,TRBV4-2,.
CASSQAAGDPLEQYF,TGCGCCAGCAGCCAAGCGGCGGGGGATCCCCTCGAGCAGTACTTC,TRBD2,TRBJ2-7,TRBV4-1,.
CSVATGAGNQPQHF,TGCAGCGTCGCGACAGGCGCGGGCAATCAGCCCCAGCATTTT,.,TRBJ1-5,TRBV29-1,.
CAWSVDGIYNEQFF,TGTGCCTGGAGTGTCGACGGGATTTACAATGAGCAGTTCTTC,.,TRBJ2-1,TRBV30,.
CASGSQDRLYYEQYF,TGTGCCAGCGGGTCACAGGACAGGCTCTACTACGAGCAGTACTTC,TRBD1,TRBJ2-7,TRBV7-9,.
CSVGVAGGPYEQFF,TGCAGCGTTGGAGTAGCGGGGGGGCCATATGAGCAGTTCTTC,TRBD2,TRBJ2-1,TRBV29-1,.
CASSIAPSSYNEQFF,TGTGCCAGCAGTATAGCCCCCAGCTCCTACAATGAGCAGTTCTTC,.,TRBJ2-1,TRBV9,.
CASSFNSGGPGDTQYF,TGCGCCAGCAGCTTTAATAGCGGGGGGCCGGGAGATACGCAGTATTTT,TRBD2,TRBJ2-3,TRBV5-1,few
CASSQDLAGRRANYGYTF,TGCGCCAGCAGCCAAGATCTTGCAGGCAGGCGAGCTAACTATGGCTACACCTTC,.,TRBJ1-2,TRBV4-1,.
CASSYSGTGNQPQHF,TGTGCCAGCAGTTACTCTGGGACAGGGAATCAGCCCCAGCATTTT,TRBD1,TRBJ1-5,TRBV6-5,.
CASSQERTTGATEAFF,TGCGCCAGCAGCCAAGAGCGGACCACAGGGGCGACTGAAGCTTTCTTT,TRBD1,TRBJ1-1,TRBV4-1,few
CAWTTGNLYGYTF,TGTGCCTGGACGACAGGGAACCTCTATGGCTACACCTTC,TRBD1,TRBJ1-2,TRBV30,few
CASRSPGQGTDTQYF,TGTGCCAGCAGATCCCCGGGACAGGGCACAGATACGCAGTATTTT,TRBD1,TRBJ2-3,TRBV7-8,.
CASRELRKGGNQPQHF,TGTGCCAGTAGAGAACTTCGTAAGGGGGGCAATCAGCCCCAGCATTTT,.,TRBJ1-5,TRBV19,.
CASSGQGNGYTF,TGTGCCAGCAGCGGACAGGGGAATGGCTACACCTTC,TRBD1,TRBJ1-2,TRBV9,.
CASSPWDYGYEQYF,TGTGCCAGCAGTCCTTGGGACTACGGGTACGAGCAGTACTTC,TRBD2,TRBJ2-7,TRBV4-2,.
CAWSGNREAFF,TGTGCCTGGAGTGGCAACCGTGAAGCTTTCTTT,.,TRBJ1-1,TRBV30,.
CASSPTPNTEAFF,TGTGCCAGCTCACCGACCCCGAACACTGAAGCTTTCTTT,.,TRBJ1-1,TRBV18,.
CASSSQQRTGWEQFF,TGTGCCAGCAGCTCCCAGCAACGGACAGGGTGGGAGCAGTTCTTC,TRBD1,TRBJ2-1,TRBV5-4,.